This TCR beta chain was obtained from a study of response to subunit inactivated influenza vaccine. This clonotype was observed a handful of times. Its antigen is not identified. Study-level points and caveats: Authors suggested each seasonal flu vaccination may recruit only limited numbers of new T cells.

J gave up 6 bases and V 4 bases, and 12 bases lay outside the gene matches. CDR3 length: 18 residues. Germline loops: CDR1 SGHRS, CDR2 YFSETQ. MiXCR was run by TCRdb on the RT-PCR reads, yielding one entry per CDR3 protein. Seen here are about 620,000 distinct CDR3 sequences, about an eighth observed once, and the top ten hold 10%. The sample was PBMCs from blood, taken on the day of vaccination. This sequence originates from a man aged 45-65 years who received an inactivated influenza vaccine. The chain links TRBV5-1 to TRBJ2-2; 13 bases are shared with TRBD2. The CDR3 sequence is CASSASSMGLAGPGELFF. CDR3 nucleotide sequence: TGCGCCAGCAGCGCTTCTAGTATGGGACTAGCGGGGCCCGGGGAGCTGTTTTTT.